This is a list of T cell receptor beta chains from one sample in a study of T-cell reconstitution after alpha-beta-depleted transplantation in children. A single record per CDR3 protein comes from TCRdb applying MiXCR to the PCR reads. The sample gives 640,000 or so distinct CDR3 sequences, roughly 15% of which show up once; around 0.96% is in the top ten. This specimen was PBMCs from the stem cell graft donor, taken from the stem cell graft. These receptors all come from a human donor who donated a stem cell graft to a child with acute myeloid leukemia. The conserved cysteine and the conserved F or W are not part of the CDR3 here. The D gene is left open where the match is weak.

TRBV27	TRBJ2-7	-	ASSFRGGETYEQY
TRBV4-3	TRBJ2-4	TRBD2	ASSHTVGGVGRNIQY
TRBV9	TRBJ2-1	-	ASSVEPAYNEQF
TRBV29-1	TRBJ1-2	-	SVTVLTGDYGYT
TRBV5-4	TRBJ2-7	-	ASSLARAAYEQY
TRBV5-1	TRBJ1-1	-	ASSFFSTENTEAF
TRBV24-1	TRBJ2-2	-	ATSDLVYVGTGELF
TRBV27	TRBJ2-7	-	ASSWDSSYEQY
TRBV15	TRBJ1-2	-	ATSRGRAYGYT
TRBV4-2	TRBJ2-5	TRBD2	ASSAGTRRGETQY
TRBV20-1	TRBJ1-1	-	SVSQGLAGPNTEAF
TRBV7-9	TRBJ1-6	-	ASSLSRISPLH
TRBV29-1	TRBJ1-5	TRBD1	SVADRGFGNQPQH
TRBV6-1	TRBJ1-2	TRBD1	ASKGGGQVNYGYT
TRBV20-1	TRBJ1-6	-	SARVATGLGPLH
TRBV5-1	TRBJ2-3	TRBD2	ASGIAGYTDTQY
TRBV29-1	TRBJ2-5	-	SVEGGRETQY
TRBV29-1	TRBJ2-1	-	SVEGAGSGEQF
TRBV28	TRBJ2-2	-	ASNMAWNTGELF
TRBV20-1	TRBJ2-5	-	SAKQGGGETQY
TRBV12-3/TRBV12-4	TRBJ1-6	TRBD1	ASGKTGRDSPLH
TRBV24-1	TRBJ2-1	TRBD2	ATSGTSWNEQF